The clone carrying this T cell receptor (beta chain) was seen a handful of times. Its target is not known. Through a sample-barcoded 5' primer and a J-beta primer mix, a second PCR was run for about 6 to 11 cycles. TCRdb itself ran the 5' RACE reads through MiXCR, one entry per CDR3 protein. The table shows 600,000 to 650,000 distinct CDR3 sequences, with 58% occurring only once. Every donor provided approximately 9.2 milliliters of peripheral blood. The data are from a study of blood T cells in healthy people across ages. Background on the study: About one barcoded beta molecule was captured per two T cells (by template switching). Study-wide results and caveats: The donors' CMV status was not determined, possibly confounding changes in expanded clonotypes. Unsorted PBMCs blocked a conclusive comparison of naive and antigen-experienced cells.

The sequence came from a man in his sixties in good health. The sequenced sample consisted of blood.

CDR3 loop: CSARDRIQGYNSPLHF. CDR3 DNA sequence: TGCAGTGCTAGAGATCGGATTCAGGGTTATAATTCACCCCTCCACTTT. The genes are TRBV20-1 and TRBJ1-6; tentative D call: TRBD1 (5 bases). V lost 0 bases and J 4 bases, leaving 13 bases between the germline ends. Germline values: CDR1 DFQATT, CDR2 SNEGSKA (reference sequence). CDR3 length: 16 residues.